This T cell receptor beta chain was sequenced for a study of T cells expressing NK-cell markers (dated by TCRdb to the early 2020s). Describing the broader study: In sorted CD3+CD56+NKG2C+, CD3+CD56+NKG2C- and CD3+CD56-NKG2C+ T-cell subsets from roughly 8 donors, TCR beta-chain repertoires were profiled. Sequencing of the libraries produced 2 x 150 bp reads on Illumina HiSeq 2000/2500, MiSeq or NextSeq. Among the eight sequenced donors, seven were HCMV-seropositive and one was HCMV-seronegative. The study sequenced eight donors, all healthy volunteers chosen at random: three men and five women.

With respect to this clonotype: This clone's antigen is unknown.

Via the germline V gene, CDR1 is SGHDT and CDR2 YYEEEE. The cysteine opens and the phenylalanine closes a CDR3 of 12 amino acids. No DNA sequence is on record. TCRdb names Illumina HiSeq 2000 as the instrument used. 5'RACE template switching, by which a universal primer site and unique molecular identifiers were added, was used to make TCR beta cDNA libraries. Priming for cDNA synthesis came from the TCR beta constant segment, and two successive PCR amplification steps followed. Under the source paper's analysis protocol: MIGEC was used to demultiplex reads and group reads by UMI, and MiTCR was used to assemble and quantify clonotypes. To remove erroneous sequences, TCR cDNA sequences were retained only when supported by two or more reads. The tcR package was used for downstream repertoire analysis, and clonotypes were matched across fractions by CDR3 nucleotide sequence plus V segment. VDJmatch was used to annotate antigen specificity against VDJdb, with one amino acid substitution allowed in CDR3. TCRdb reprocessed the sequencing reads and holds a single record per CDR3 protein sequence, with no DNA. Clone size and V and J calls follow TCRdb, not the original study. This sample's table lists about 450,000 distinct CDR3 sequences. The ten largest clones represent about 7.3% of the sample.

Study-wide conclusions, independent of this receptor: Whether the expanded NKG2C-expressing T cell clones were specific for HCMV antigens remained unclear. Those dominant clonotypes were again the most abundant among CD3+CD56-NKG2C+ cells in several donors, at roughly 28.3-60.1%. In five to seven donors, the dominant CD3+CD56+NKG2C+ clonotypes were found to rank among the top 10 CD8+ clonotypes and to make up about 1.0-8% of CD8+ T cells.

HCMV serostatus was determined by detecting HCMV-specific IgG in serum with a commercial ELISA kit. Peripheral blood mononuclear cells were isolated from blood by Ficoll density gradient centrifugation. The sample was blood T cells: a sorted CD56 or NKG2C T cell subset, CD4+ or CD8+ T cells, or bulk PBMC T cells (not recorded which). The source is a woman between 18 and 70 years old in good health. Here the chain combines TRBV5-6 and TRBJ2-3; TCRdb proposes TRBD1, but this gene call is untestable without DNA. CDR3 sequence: CASGATRDTQYF.